These 3 T cell receptor beta chains came from one sample sequenced in a study of human CD8 memory T cell subsets. The authors made TCR beta libraries using UMI-labeled 5' RACE. No DNA is given; TCRdb re-called the 5' RACE reads and lists each CDR3 protein once. The sample data list about 7,000 distinct CDR3 sequences. Sequences were obtained from CD8+ stem-like memory T cells (TSCM and TCM) sorted from PBMCs. The subset denotes: stem-like memory CD8 T cells (TSTEM), CCR7+ PD-1- TIGIT-. Receptors were obtained from a human donor in good health.

This clonotype is classed as medium-sized by frequency. The rearrangement joins TRBV20-1 to TRBJ2-1; lacking DNA, the TRBD1 call made by TCRdb goes unchecked. There are 16 residues in the CDR3. Germline V gives CDR1 DFQATT, CDR2 SNEGSKA (reference sequence). The CDR3 is CSARDLQGASSNEQFF.

This clonotype registers medium-sized (0.01 to 0.1%) by frequency. The V and J genes are TRBV7-9 and TRBJ2-5; as DNA is missing, the TRBD1 call by TCRdb cannot be tested. Germline CDR1 is SEHNR and CDR2 is FQNEAQ (reference sequence). The CDR3 runs to 15 residues. The CDR3 loop reads CASSRQGTLQETQYF.

The chain links TRBV27 to TRBJ2-5. CDR3 size: 12 residues. From germline, CDR1 is MNHEY and CDR2 SMNVEV (reference sequence). Here the CDR3 reads CASSSRLKTQYF.